The 31 T cell receptor beta chains below all came from one sample that was sequenced in a study of cytotoxic CD8 clonotypes in ibrutinib-treated CLL. Only in-frame clones appear in the TCRdb table, and some are missing; sequencing was by immunoSEQ multiplex PCR. The sample lists 200,000 or so clones, more than 65% occurring once. The material was PBMCs, obtained after 12 months of ibrutinib treatment. These TCRs come from a human donor with chronic lymphocytic leukemia.

The chain links TRBV29-1 to TRBJ2-5; D is undetermined. Germline V gives CDR1 SQVTM, CDR2 ANQGSEA. This CDR3 is 12 amino acids long. V dropped 4 bases and J dropped 1 base, with 7 bases sitting between them. In nucleotides, the CDR3 is TGCAGCGTTGGAATCAGCCAAGAGACCCAGTACTTC. Residues: CSVGISQETQYF.

This clone was seen a handful of times. The chain couples TRBV14 to TRBJ1-2, with D maybe TRBD1 (5 bases). The germline V and J ends were trimmed by 2 bases and 2 bases, with 12 bases remaining between them. The germline V gene has CDR1 SGHDN and CDR2 FVKESK. CDR3 length: 15 residues. DNA of the CDR3: TGTGCCAGCAGCCAAAGTTACAGGACCAACTATGGCTACACCTTC. Translation gives CASSQSYRTNYGYTF.

The J gene is TRBJ2-5, the V gene TRBV5-6; perhaps TRBD2 as D (6 bases). The germline V gene encodes CDR1 SGHDT and CDR2 YYEEEE. The CDR3 is made up of 16 amino acids. The V and J ends lost 2 bases and 1 base respectively, with 15 bases between them. DNA for the CDR3: TGTGCCAGCAGCTTTCGCGGGAACGGACCCCAAGAGACCCAGTACTTC. Protein: CASSFRGNGPQETQYF.

Notes on this clone: The germline gene is not matched at one end of the junction; a read error may be the cause. DNA of the CDR3: TGTGCCAGCAGCTTAGTCCGACAGGGGCCCGTAATCTTT. It codes for CASSLVRQGPVIF. The gene calls are TRBV7-2 and TRBJ1-1; 8 bases match TRBD1. The CDR3 has 13 amino acids. Germline lookup yields CDR1 SGHTA and CDR2 FQGNSA.

This rearrangement joins TRBV19 to TRBJ1-2; TRBD1 aligns across 7 bases. Germline V gene sequence: CDR1 LNHDA, CDR2 SQIVND (reference sequence). The CDR3 is made up of 15 amino acids. V shed 7 bases and J 2 bases; nucleotides not matched to a gene: 10. CDR3 region: CASTPTGFANYGYTF. For the CDR3, the DNA is TGTGCCAGTACCCCGACAGGGTTTGCGAACTATGGCTACACCTTC.

The chain recombines TRBV9 with TRBJ1-1; D ambiguous. The CDR3 has 15 residues. The V and J ends lost 0 bases and 0 bases respectively, with 9 bases between them. Per germline, CDR1 SGDLS and CDR2 YYNGEE. CDR3 amino acids: CASSVVGELNTEAFF. DNA of the CDR3: TGTGCCAGCAGCGTAGTTGGGGAGTTGAACACTGAAGCTTTCTTT.

The chain employs TRBV19 and TRBJ2-2; possible D gene TRBD1, 6 bases. Trimming stripped 7 bases from V and 1 base from J, with 10 bases between. CDR1 LNHDA and CDR2 SQIVND come from the germline V gene (reference sequence). The CDR3 sequence is 14 residues long. CDR3 region: CASTPGQNTGELFF. Here the CDR3 DNA reads TGTGCCAGTACCCCGGGACAGAACACCGGGGAGCTGTTTTTT.

CDR3 sequence reads: CASRTSGANVLTF. The CDR3 region has the DNA TGTGCCAGTAGGACGTCTGGGGCCAACGTCCTGACTTTC. The gene calls are TRBV19 and TRBJ2-6; D is unresolved. The CDR3 length is 13 residues. Trimming took 6 bases from V and 1 from J, leaving 4 bases between them. Germline V gives CDR1 LNHDA, CDR2 SQIVND (reference sequence).

The table lists this clone with a few counts. The chain joins TRBV9 to TRBJ1-4, with D uncertain. The length of the CDR3 is 12 residues. The V gene's germline CDR1 is SGDLS and CDR2 YYNGEE. The V gene lost 0 bases and the J gene lost 7 bases, with 4 bases spanning the gap. Written as DNA, the CDR3 is TGTGCCAGCAGCGTAGGCCCTGAAAAACTGTTTTTT. Translated, it gives CASSVGPEKLFF.

This clone was observed at least ten times. The rearrangement joins TRBV7-9 to TRBJ1-5; D unclear. The CDR3 spans 16 residues. CDR1 and CDR2 from the germline V gene are SEHNR and FQNEAQ (reference sequence). V was trimmed by 1 base and J by 3 bases, leaving 13 bases between them. The CDR3 DNA is TGTGCCAGCAGCTTAGGTTTGGGGAAGGCCAATCAGCCCCAGCATTTT. Its translation: CASSLGLGKANQPQHF.

The rearrangement links TRBV6-6 to TRBJ1-4; D possibly corresponds to TRBD1 (5 bases). V was pared by 8 bases and J by 0 bases, with 7 bases between. Germline loops: CDR1 MNHNY, CDR2 SVGAGI (reference sequence). CDR3 length equals 13 residues. The DNA for the CDR3 is TGTGCCAGCGACAGTTCAACTAATGAAAAACTGTTTTTT. As protein: CASDSSTNEKLFF.

CDR3 bases: TGTGCCAGCAGCCAACAGGACCCAGGAAACACCATATATTTT. Protein: CASSQQDPGNTIYF. The rearrangement joins TRBV28 to TRBJ1-3; tentatively, D is TRBD1 (5 bases). CDR1 is MDHEN, CDR2 SYDVKM, per germline. Trimming stripped 6 bases from V and 4 bases from J, with 13 bases between. CDR3 length: 14 residues.

V is TRBV20-1 and J is TRBJ1-2; D is unresolved. The CDR3 length is 11 residues. The V and J ends lost 0 bases and 11 bases respectively, with 10 bases between them. The germline V gene has CDR1 DFQATT and CDR2 SNEGSKA (reference sequence). DNA for the CDR3: TGCAGTGCTAGAGATCGCGAGGGTTACACCTTC. This gives the protein CSARDREGYTF.

V is TRBV7-8 and J is TRBJ2-1; D is perhaps TRBD2 (6 bases). Germline lookup yields CDR1 SGHVS and CDR2 FQNEAQ. The CDR3 loop spans 14 amino acids. V lost 3 bases to trimming and J lost 3 bases, with 9 bases between them. The CDR3 nucleotides are TGTGCCAGCAGCTTCCGGGACTTCTACAATGAGCAGTTCTTC. It encodes CASSFRDFYNEQFF.

The rearrangement uses TRBV7-9 and TRBJ2-3; possible D gene TRBD2, 5 bases. The CDR3 is made up of 13 amino acids. The V gene lost 11 bases and the J gene lost 1 base, with 13 bases spanning the gap. Germline V gene sequence: CDR1 SEHNR, CDR2 FQNEAQ (reference sequence). CDR3 sequence reads: CASAGGRTDTQYF. The CDR3 DNA sequence: TGTGCCTCGGCGGGTGGCCGCACAGATACGCAGTATTTT.

The V gene is TRBV29-1, the J gene TRBJ1-4; D perhaps matches TRBD1 (6 bases). The CDR3 is made up of 14 amino acids. In germline, CDR1 is SQVTM, CDR2 ANQGSEA. V lost 1 base, J lost 7 bases, and 13 bases lay in between. CDR3 in amino acids: CSVEGSRGSEKLFF. Written as DNA, the CDR3 is TGCAGCGTTGAAGGTTCCAGGGGATCTGAAAAACTGTTTTTT.

This chain uses TRBV30 with TRBJ1-1, with D unresolved. The germline gives CDR1 GTSNPN, CDR2 SVGIG (reference sequence). This CDR3 has 11 residues. V was cut by 3 bases and J by 0 bases, with 2 bases left in between. The CDR3 sequence is CAWRVNTEAFF. The CDR3 DNA sequence: TGTGCCTGGAGGGTGAACACTGAAGCTTTCTTT. Full variable domain (remainder filled in from reference TRBV30 and TRBJ1-1): SQTIHQWPATLVQPVGSPLSLECTVEGTSNPNLYWYRQAAGRGLQLLFYSVGIGQISSEVPQNLSASRPQDRQFILSSKKLLLSDSGFYLCAWRVNTEAFFGQGTRLTVV.

This clone was recorded a few times. This chain uses TRBV27 with TRBJ2-7; 9 bases agree with TRBD1. Germline V gene lookup returns CDR1 MNHEY and CDR2 SMNVEV (reference sequence). The junction had 11 bases not matched to a gene; V was cut back by 6 bases and J by 2 bases. The CDR3 contains 16 residues. The CDR3: CASSLLPGQGPYEQYF. In DNA form, the CDR3 reads TGTGCCAGCAGCCTATTACCGGGACAGGGACCCTACGAGCAGTACTTC.

The chain combines TRBV7-3 with TRBJ2-3; D perhaps matches TRBD1 (5 bases). The V end lost 0 bases, the J end lost 6 bases, and 13 bases lay between the germline ends. Looked up from germline, CDR1 is SGHTA and CDR2 is FQGTGA. This CDR3 contains 15 residues. CDR3 DNA: TGTGCCAGCAGCTTAACGTTTTTACAGGCGGATACGCAGTATTTT. It is translated as CASSLTFLQADTQYF.

The rearrangement links TRBV18 to TRBJ2-5, with 8 positions matching TRBD2. Unmatched junction bases numbered 6, after V lost 1 base and J lost 5 bases. Germline V gives CDR1 KGHSH, CDR2 LQKENI. The CDR3 runs to 15 residues. CDR3 in DNA: TGTGCCAGCTCACCACTTAGGGCTAGCGGGGAGACCCAGTACTTC. Translation: CASSPLRASGETQYF.

The V gene is TRBV30, the J gene TRBJ2-7; weak D call: TRBD1 (8 bases). Germline V lookup: CDR1 GTSNPN, CDR2 SVGIG (reference sequence). The CDR3 has 15 residues. V dropped 0 bases and J dropped 5 bases, with 17 bases sitting between them. In DNA, the CDR3 is TGTGCCTGGAGTGTACGGTACAGGGGGGGGAACGAGCAGTACTTC. This sequence encodes CAWSVRYRGGNEQYF.

The CDR3 spells CASKPGQGFSGELFF. Here the CDR3 DNA reads TGTGCCAGCAAACCGGGACAGGGGTTTTCCGGGGAGCTGTTTTTT. The chain joins TRBV6-6 to TRBJ2-2; 10 nucleotides match TRBD1. Germline V gene sequence: CDR1 MNHNY, CDR2 SVGAGI (reference sequence). Trimming took 7 bases from V and 6 from J; bases not matched to a gene: 8. The CDR3 sequence is 15 residues long.

The chain joins TRBV19 to TRBJ1-5; 9 nucleotides line up with TRBD1. Germline-derived CDR1 and CDR2 are LNHDA and SQIVND (reference sequence). The CDR3 spans 16 residues. Trimming took 4 bases from V and 4 from J; bases not matched to a gene: 8. CDR3 in amino acids: CASSKGQGVGNQPQHF. The CDR3 coding sequence is TGTGCCAGTAGTAAGGGACAGGGAGTTGGAAATCAGCCCCAGCATTTT.

This clone was seen once. The chain couples TRBV18 to TRBJ1-5; TRBD1 might be the D (6 bases). The V gene's germline CDR1 is KGHSH and CDR2 LQKENI. There are 17 residues in the CDR3. V lost 0 bases, J lost 2 bases, and 14 bases lay in between. The CDR3 protein is CASSPPGGAGGNQPQHF. The DNA of the CDR3 is TGTGCCAGCTCACCACCGGGGGGAGCAGGGGGCAATCAGCCCCAGCATTTT.

There are a few counts of this clone. The V call is TRBV4-2, the J call TRBJ2-5, with 9 bases identical to TRBD1. V shed 1 base and J 0 bases; nucleotides not matched to a gene: 3. This CDR3 has 16 residues. CDR1 and CDR2 (germline): LGHNA, YNFKEQ. In DNA, the CDR3 is TGTGCCAGCAGCCAAGGGACAGGGGAGTACCAAGAGACCCAGTACTTC. Translating it yields CASSQGTGEYQETQYF.

The chain has TRBV9 and TRBJ2-7, with unresolved D. V lost 0 bases and J 0 bases, leaving 10 bases between the germline ends. The germline gives CDR1 SGDLS, CDR2 YYNGEE. The CDR3 sequence is 15 residues long. CDR3 sequence: CASSVGLGFSYEQYF. Here the CDR3 DNA reads TGTGCCAGCAGCGTAGGTTTGGGGTTCTCCTACGAGCAGTACTTC.

The J gene is TRBJ2-7, the V gene TRBV6-1; possible D gene TRBD1, 5 bases. The CDR3 runs to 15 residues. Per germline, CDR1 MNHNS and CDR2 SASEGT. Deletions cut 5 bases from V and 2 bases from J, with 16 bases between. This CDR3 reads CASSTHRYRAYEQYF. CDR3 sequence (DNA): TGTGCCAGCAGTACCCACAGGTACCGCGCCTACGAGCAGTACTTC.

This rearrangement joins TRBV7-3 to TRBJ2-1; no firm D call. Deletions cut 3 bases from V and 7 bases from J, with 16 bases between. CDR1 is SGHTA and CDR2 is FQGTGA in the germline V gene. This CDR3 has 15 residues. CDR3 DNA sequence: TGTGCCAGCAGCTTTGAGGTGGGCGTAAGGAATGAGCAGTTCTTC. It translates to CASSFEVGVRNEQFF.

CDR3 nucleotide sequence: TGTGCCAGCATCACCGGGACAGGGACTTATGGCTACACCTTC. Protein sequence: CASITGTGTYGYTF. J is TRBJ1-2 and V is TRBV5-6, with 9 bases identical to TRBD1. The germline gives CDR1 SGHDT, CDR2 YYEEEE. This CDR3 has 14 amino acids. Trimming cost V 6 bases and J 5 bases; bases outside gene matches: 8. The full variable domain, with the rest looked up from reference TRBV5-6 and TRBJ1-2, is DAGVTQSPTHLIKTRGQQVTLRCSPKSGHDTVSWYQQALGQGPQFIFQYYEEEERQRGNFPDRFSGHQFPNYSSELNVNALLLGDSALYLCASITGTGTYGYTFGSGTRLTVV.

The J gene is TRBJ2-7, the V gene TRBV19; no clear D. Germline loops: CDR1 LNHDA, CDR2 SQIVND (reference sequence). Between the trimmed V and J ends, which lost 8 bases and 6 bases, there was a span of 17 bases. The CDR3 is 13 amino acids. CDR3 amino acids: CASGVGFPGEQYF. In DNA, the CDR3 is TGTGCCAGTGGGGTGGGATTCCCCGGCGAGCAGTACTTC.

CDR3 nucleotides: TGTGCCAGCAGTTACTCTAGCGGGCCATTCTCCTACGAGCAGTACTTC. It is translated as CASSYSSGPFSYEQYF. This chain uses TRBV6-5 with TRBJ2-7; TRBD2 matches 7 bases. Trimming cost V 0 bases and J 0 bases; bases outside gene matches: 5. The CDR3 sequence is 16 residues long. Looked up from germline, CDR1 is MNHEY and CDR2 is SVGAGI.